This T cell receptor (beta chain) was identified in a study of T cells in Graves' hyperthyroidism and ophthalmopathy. Study information: Specimen type is peripheral blood, collected at initial diagnosis prior to any treatment.

The study, taken as a whole, reports: Model output signaled ophthalmopathy a median approximately six months ahead of onset. Using 13 V-J features, a model discriminated ophthalmopathy from stable hyperthyroidism.

CDR1 is MRHNA, CDR2 SNTAGT, per germline. The CDR3 covers 13 residues. TCR beta CDR3 regions were amplified from RNA. HTBI primers drove first-round RT-PCR of the TCR CDR3. MiXCR was run by TCRdb on the multiplex PCR reads, yielding one entry per CDR3 protein. The sample holds 350,000 to 400,000 distinct CDR3 sequences, approximately 20% seen once. A word on this clonotype: Its antigen is unknown.

The source is a woman between 18 and 29 years old with Graves' hyperthyroidism. Sequencing input: blood. J is TRBJ2-7 and V is TRBV6-4, with D uncertain. CDR3 sequence reads: CASSEAPTSSSTV. CDR3 in DNA: TGTGCCAGCAGTGAAGCCCCTACGAGCAGCAGTACCGTC.